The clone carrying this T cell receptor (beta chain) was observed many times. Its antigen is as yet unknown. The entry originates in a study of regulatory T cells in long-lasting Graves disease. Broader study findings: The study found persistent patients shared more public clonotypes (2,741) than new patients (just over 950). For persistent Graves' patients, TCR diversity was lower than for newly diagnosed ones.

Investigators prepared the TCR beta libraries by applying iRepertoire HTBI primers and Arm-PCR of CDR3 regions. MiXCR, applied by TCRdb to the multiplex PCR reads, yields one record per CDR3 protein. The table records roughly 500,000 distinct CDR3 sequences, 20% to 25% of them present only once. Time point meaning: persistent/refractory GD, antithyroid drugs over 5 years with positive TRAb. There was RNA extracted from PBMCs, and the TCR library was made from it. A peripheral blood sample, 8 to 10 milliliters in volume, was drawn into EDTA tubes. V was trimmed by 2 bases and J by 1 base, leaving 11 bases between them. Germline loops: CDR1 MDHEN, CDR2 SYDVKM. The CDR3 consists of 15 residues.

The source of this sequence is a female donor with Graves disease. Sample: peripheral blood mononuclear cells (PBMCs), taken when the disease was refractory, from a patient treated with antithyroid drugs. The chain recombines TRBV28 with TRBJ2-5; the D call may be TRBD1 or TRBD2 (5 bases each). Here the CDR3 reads CASSLHSGTQETQYF. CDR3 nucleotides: TGTGCCAGCAGTTTACACTCCGGGACCCAAGAGACCCAGTACTTC. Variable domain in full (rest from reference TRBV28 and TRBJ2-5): DVKVTQSSRYLVKRTGEKVFLECVQDMDHENMFWYRQDPGLGLRLIYFSYDVKMKEKGDIPEGYSVSREKKERFSLILESASTNQTSMYLCASSLHSGTQETQYFGPGTRLLVL.